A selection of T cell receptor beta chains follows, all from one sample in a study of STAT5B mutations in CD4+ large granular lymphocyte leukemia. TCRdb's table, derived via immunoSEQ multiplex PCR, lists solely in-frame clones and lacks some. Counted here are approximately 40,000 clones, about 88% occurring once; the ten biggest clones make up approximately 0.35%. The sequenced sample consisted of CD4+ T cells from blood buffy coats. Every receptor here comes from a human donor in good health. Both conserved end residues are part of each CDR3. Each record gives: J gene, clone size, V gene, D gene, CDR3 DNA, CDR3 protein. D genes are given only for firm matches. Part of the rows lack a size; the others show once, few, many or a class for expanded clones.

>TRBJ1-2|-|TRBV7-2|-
TGTGCCAGCAGCTTAGATAGGGCGGGGTACTATGGCTACACCTTC
CASSLDRAGYYGYTF
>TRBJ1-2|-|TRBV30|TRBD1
TGTGCCTGGAGTGTCCCTGACAGGGGGGGTCGCTACACCTTC
CAWSVPDRGGRYTF
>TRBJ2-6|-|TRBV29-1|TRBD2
TGCAGCGCGGGGGAGGGGACTGGGGCCAACGTCCTGACTTTC
CSAGEGTGANVLTF
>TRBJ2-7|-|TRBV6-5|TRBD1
TGTGCCAGCAGTTACGGACAGGGGAGCTCCTACGAGCAGTACTTC
CASSYGQGSSYEQYF
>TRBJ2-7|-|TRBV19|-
TGTGCCAGTAGTCTGGACTATCACCAGCAGTACTTC
CASSLDYHQQYF
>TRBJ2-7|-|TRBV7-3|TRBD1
TGTGCCAGCAGCCCCGGGACAGGAGCCTACGAGCAGTACTTC
CASSPGTGAYEQYF
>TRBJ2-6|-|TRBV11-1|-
TGTGCCAGCAGCCCAGGATTGGGCTCTGGGGCCAACGTCCTGACTTTC
CASSPGLGSGANVLTF
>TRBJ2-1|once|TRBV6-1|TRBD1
TGTGCCAGCAGTGCGGGACAGGGGGCGCAGAATGAGCAGTTCTTC
CASSAGQGAQNEQFF
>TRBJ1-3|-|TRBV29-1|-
TGCAGCGGCGACAGGACCTCCGGAAACACCATATATTTT
CSGDRTSGNTIYF
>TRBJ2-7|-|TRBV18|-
TGTGCCAGCTCACTACGACAGATGACCTACGAGCAGTACTTC
CASSLRQMTYEQYF
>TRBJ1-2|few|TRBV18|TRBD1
TGTGCCAGCTCATCTCGACAGGGCGATAGTGATGGCTACACCTTC
CASSSRQGDSDGYTF
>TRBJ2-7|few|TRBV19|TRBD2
TGTGCCAGTAGTATCTTAGCGGGAGCTCTCCACGAGCAGTACTTC
CASSILAGALHEQYF
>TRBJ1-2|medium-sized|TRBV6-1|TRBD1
TGTGCCAGCATGGCAGGGGGTGGCTATGGCTACACCTTC
CASMAGGGYGYTF
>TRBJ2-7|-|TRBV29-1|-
TGCAGCGCTGGGGACCCGGGACAAAGTTACGAGCAGTACTTC
CSAGDPGQSYEQYF
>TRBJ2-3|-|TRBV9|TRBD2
TGTGCCAGCAGCGTAGAAGGTTTTGGGACTAGCACACCAGATACGCAGTATTTT
CASSVEGFGTSTPDTQYF
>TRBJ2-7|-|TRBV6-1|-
TGTGCCAGCAGTGACCGCCCCACAATTACCGGGACCCCTCAGTACTTC
CASSDRPTITGTPQYF
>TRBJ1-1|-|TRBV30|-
TGTGCCTGGAGTCCAACGACAGGGAACACTGAAGCTTTCTTT
CAWSPTTGNTEAFF
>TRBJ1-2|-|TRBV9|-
TGTGCCAGCAGCGCCGTCGGGGGTGACTATGGCTACACCTTC
CASSAVGGDYGYTF
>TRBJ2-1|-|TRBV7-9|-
TGTGCCAGCAGCTTCTTCGGGGGCCCTGTGGATGAGCAGTTCTTC
CASSFFGGPVDEQFF
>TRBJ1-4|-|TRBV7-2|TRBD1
TGTGCCAGCAGCCCAAGGACAGGGGCTAATGAAAAACTGTTTTTT
CASSPRTGANEKLFF
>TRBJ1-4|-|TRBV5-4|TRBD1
TGTGCCAGCAGCTGGGGACAGACTGAAAAACTGTTTTTT
CASSWGQTEKLFF
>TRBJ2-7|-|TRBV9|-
TGTGCCAGCAGCGTAGGAGAGAGAGGGGAGCAGTACTTC
CASSVGERGEQYF
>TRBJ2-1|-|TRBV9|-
TGTGCCAGCAGCGTAGGAACAGGGAACAATGAGCAGTTCTTC
CASSVGTGNNEQFF
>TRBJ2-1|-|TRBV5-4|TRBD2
TGTGCCAGCAGCCCCCGTGGCGGGGGATCCTACAATGAGCAGTTCTTC
CASSPRGGGSYNEQFF
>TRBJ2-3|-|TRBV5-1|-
TGCGCCAGCAGCTTGGGATTTACGGGACCGGGAGTAGATACGCAGTATTTT
CASSLGFTGPGVDTQYF
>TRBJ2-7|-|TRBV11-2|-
TGTGCCAGCAGCTTAGACAGTCGCTCTACGTCCGAGCAGTACTTC
CASSLDSRSTSEQYF
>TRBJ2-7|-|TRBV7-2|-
TGTGCCAGCAGCTTAAGGCCAGGGAGGAGTCGGCAGTACTTC
CASSLRPGRSRQYF
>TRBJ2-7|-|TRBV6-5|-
TGTGCCAGCATGTCGTTATTCTCCTACGAGCAGTACTTC
CASMSLFSYEQYF
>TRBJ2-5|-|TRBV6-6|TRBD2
TGTGCCAGCAGAGTAGCGGGGGGAGAGACCCAGTACTTC
CASRVAGGETQYF
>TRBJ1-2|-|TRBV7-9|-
TGTGCCAGCAGCTTACCTATCAGGGGAATAGCTGGCTACACCTTC
CASSLPIRGIAGYTF
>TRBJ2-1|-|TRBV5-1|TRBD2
TGCGCCAGCAGCTGGGGGGGTGCAAGCTACAATGAGCAGTTCTTC
CASSWGGASYNEQFF
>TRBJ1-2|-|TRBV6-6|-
TGTGCCAGCAGTTATACTAACGGAGCTAACTATGGCTACACCTTC
CASSYTNGANYGYTF
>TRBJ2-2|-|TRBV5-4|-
TGTGCCAGCAGGGCCGGAAGAGACACCGGGGAGCTGTTTTTT
CASRAGRDTGELFF
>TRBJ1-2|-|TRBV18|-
TGTGCCAGCTCACCACAGGGGGAAGGCTACACCTTC
CASSPQGEGYTF
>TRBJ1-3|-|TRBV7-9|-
TGTGCCAGCAGCTTAGACATAAACACCATATATTTT
CASSLDINTIYF
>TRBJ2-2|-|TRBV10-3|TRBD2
TGTGCCATCAGTACCGGTTGGGCTAGCGGGAGTGTTGGGGAGCTGTTTTTT
CAISTGWASGSVGELFF
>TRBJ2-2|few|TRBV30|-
TGTGCCTGGACTCTGAACACCGGGGAGCTGTTTTTT
CAWTLNTGELFF
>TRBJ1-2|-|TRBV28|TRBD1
TGTGCCAGCAGTTCGGCTCACAGGGGATCGGGCTATGGCTACACCTTC
CASSSAHRGSGYGYTF
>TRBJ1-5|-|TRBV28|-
TGTGCCAGCAGTTTATTACCGGGGACCTATCAGCCCCAGCATTTT
CASSLLPGTYQPQHF
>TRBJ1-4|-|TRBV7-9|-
TGTGCCAGCAGTCCCATAGAGGGAACTAATGAAAAACTGTTTTTT
CASSPIEGTNEKLFF
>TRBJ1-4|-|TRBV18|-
TGTGCCAGCTCGGGTGTTAATGAAAAACTGTTTTTT
CASSGVNEKLFF
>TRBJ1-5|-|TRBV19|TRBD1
TGTGCCAGTAGTATCGGATCCTGGGACAGGGATCAGCCCCAGCATTTT
CASSIGSWDRDQPQHF
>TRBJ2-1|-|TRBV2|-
TGTGCCAGCTCCCGGTCCCAGGGTTACAATGAGCAGTTCTTC
CASSRSQGYNEQFF
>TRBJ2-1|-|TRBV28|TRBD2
TGTGCCAGCAGTACAACTAGCGGAACCAATGAGCAGTTCTTC
CASSTTSGTNEQFF
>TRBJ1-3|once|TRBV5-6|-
TGTGCCAGCAGTGACAGTTACTCTGGAAACACCATATATTTT
CASSDSYSGNTIYF
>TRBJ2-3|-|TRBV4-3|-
TGCGCCAGCAGCCAAGTGGGTGGGGGCACAGATACGCAGTATTTT
CASSQVGGGTDTQYF
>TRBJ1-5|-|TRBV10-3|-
TGTGCCATCAGTGAGTCCGGCGTGGGCAATCAGCCCCAGCATTTT
CAISESGVGNQPQHF
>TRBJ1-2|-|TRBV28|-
TGTGCCAGCAGTTTAGGACAAACTAACTATGGCTACACCTTC
CASSLGQTNYGYTF
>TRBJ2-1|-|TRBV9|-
TGTGCCAGCAGCGCGACAGCTACCAACAATGAGCAGTTCTTC
CASSATATNNEQFF
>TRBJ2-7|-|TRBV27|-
TGTGCCAGCAGTTTAAGGCAGGGTGGGGCCTACGAGCAGTACTTC
CASSLRQGGAYEQYF
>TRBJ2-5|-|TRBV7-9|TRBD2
TGTGCCAGCAGCCATCAGGCTATGGGGACTAGCCAAGAGACCCAGTACTTC
CASSHQAMGTSQETQYF
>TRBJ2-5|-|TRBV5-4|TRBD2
TGTGCCAGCAGCTTATCAGCGGGGGGGCGGGGGACCCAGTACTTC
CASSLSAGGRGTQYF
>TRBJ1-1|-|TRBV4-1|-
TGCGCCAGCAGCCAAGAGAGTCCTGAAGCTTTCTTT
CASSQESPEAFF
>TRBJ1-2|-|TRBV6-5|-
TGTGCCAGCAGTTACTCTACAACTAACTATGGCTACACCTTC
CASSYSTTNYGYTF